This entry features one T cell receptor (beta chain) sequence. Its antigen is as yet unknown. J was trimmed by 9 bases and V by 6 bases; bases with no gene match: 17. CDR3 length: 15 amino acids. Unique molecular identifiers were incorporated when the TCRbeta library was constructed. In TCRdb, the PCR reads were re-called with MiXCR into one record per CDR3 protein. Here the sample spans more than 400,000 distinct CDR3 sequences, about an eighth being singletons. The sample originates from a study of T-cell reconstitution after alpha-beta-depleted transplantation in children. The study's findings and limits: Where alpha-beta T cells came from about two months after transplant was reportedly several hundred expanded graft clones.

Specimen: PBMCs, mostly from graft donor cells, collected 180 days after TCRalphabeta/CD19-depleted stem cell transplant. The source of this sequence is a female patient aged 2-15 years who had a stem cell transplant for aplastic anemia, so the T cells may come from the graft donor. The chain joins TRBV12-3 or TRBV12-4 to TRBJ2-7, with TRBD1 matching 7 bases. For the CDR3, the DNA is TGTGCCAGCAGCCGCCTAATCTACAGGGGAGAGGTGCAGTACTTC. Protein sequence: CASSRLIYRGEVQYF.